This T cell receptor (beta chain) was sequenced in a study of blood T cell repertoires in COVID-19. Study background: The recovered donors of Cohort 3 showed two negative PCRs, clearance, or symptom resolution. PBMCs, B-cell-depleted T cells, or T cells were the source of the cDNA or gDNA that made up the material.

All enrollees were roughly 18 to 89 years old and from about 25 US areas. Under the authors' procedure: Amplified reference gene primers provided the basis for estimating nucleated cell counts. Method: immunoSEQ multiplex PCR; TCRdb's copy keeps in-frame clones and lacks some. V and J calls and clone size are as listed in that table; D and trimming were resolved from the DNA. Counted here are under 300,000 clones, more than 75% occurring once; the ten biggest clones make up 2%. The CDR3 is made up of 17 amino acids. Trimming pared 4 bases from V and 3 bases from J, leaving 22 bases between. CDR1 is MDHEN and CDR2 is SYDVKM in the germline V gene.

The chain joins TRBV28 to TRBJ2-7; D possibly corresponds to TRBD1 (6 bases). The sequenced material came from PBMCs or T cells enriched from blood (not recorded which). This clonotype was sampled from a woman in her sixties in a cohort exposed to, infected with or recovered from COVID-19 (not recorded which). For the CDR3, the DNA is TGTGCCAGCAGTTCAACCCTTGGACAGTTTGGCCGCTACGAGCAGTACTTC. Amino acids: CASSSTLGQFGRYEQYF.